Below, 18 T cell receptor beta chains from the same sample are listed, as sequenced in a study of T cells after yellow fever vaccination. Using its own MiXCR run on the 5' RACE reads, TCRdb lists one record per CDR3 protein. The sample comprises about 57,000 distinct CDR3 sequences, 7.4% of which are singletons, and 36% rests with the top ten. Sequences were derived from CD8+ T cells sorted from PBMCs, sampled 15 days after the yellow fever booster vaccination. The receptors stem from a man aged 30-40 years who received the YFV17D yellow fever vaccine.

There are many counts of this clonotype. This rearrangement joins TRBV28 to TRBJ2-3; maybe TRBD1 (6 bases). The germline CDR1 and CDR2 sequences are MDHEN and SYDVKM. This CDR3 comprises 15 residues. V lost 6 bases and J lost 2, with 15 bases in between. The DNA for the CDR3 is TGTGCCAGCAGGGTCGGGACAAAATACACAGATACGCAGTATTTT. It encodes CASRVGTKYTDTQYF. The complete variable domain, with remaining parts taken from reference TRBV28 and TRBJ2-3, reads DVKVTQSSRYLVKRTGEKVFLECVQDMDHENMFWYRQDPGLGLRLIYFSYDVKMKEKGDIPEGYSVSREKKERFSLILESASTNQTSMYLCASRVGTKYTDTQYFGPGTRLTVL.

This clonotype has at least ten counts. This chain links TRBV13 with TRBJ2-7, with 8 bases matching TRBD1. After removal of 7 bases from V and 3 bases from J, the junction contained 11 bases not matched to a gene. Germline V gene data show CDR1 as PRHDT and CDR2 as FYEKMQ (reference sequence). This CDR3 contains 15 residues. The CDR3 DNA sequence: TGTGCCAGCACACCCTCTAGGACAGGGATCTACGAGCAGTACTTC. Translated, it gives CASTPSRTGIYEQYF.

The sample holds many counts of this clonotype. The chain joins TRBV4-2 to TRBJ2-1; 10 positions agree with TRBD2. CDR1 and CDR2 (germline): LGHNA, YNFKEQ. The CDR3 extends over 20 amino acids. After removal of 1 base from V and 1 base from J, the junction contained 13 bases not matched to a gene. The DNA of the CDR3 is TGTGCCAGCAGCCAAGTAGAGACAGGGATTAGCGGGAGGTCCTACAATGAGCAGTTCTTC. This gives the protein CASSQVETGISGRSYNEQFF.

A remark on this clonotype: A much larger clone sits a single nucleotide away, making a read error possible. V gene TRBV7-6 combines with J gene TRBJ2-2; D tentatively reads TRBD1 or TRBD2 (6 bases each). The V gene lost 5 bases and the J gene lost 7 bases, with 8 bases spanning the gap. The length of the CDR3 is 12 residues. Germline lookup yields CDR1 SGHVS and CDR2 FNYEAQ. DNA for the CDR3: TGTGCCAGCAGCCGGGGGCTCGGGGAGCTGTTTTTT. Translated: CASSRGLGELFF. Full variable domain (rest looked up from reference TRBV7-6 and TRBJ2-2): GAGVSQSPRYKVTKRGQDVALRCDPISGHVSLYWYRQALGQGPEFLTYFNYEAQQDKSGLPNDRFSAERPEGSISTLTIQRTEQRDSAMYRCASSRGLGELFFGEGSRLTVL.

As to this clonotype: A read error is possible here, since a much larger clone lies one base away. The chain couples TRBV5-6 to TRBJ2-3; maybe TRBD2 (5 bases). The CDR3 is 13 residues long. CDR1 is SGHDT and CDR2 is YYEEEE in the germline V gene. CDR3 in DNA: TGTGCCAGGAGCTCAAGGGTCCCCCCGGAGGAGTATTTT. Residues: CARSSRVPPEEYF.

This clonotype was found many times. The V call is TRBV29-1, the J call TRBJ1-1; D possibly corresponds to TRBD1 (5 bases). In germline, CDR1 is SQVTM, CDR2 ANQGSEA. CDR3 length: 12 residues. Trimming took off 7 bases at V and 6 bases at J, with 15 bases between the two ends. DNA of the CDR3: TGCAGCGCCCCAGGGTCGCGGGCTGAAGCTTTCTTT. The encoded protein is CSAPGSRAEAFF.

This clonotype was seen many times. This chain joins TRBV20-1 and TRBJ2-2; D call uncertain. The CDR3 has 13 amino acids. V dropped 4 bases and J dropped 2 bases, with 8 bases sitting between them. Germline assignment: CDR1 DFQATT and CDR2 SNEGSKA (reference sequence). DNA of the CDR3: TGCAGTGCTATTTATCCCAACACCGGGGAGCTGTTTTTT. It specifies CSAIYPNTGELFF.

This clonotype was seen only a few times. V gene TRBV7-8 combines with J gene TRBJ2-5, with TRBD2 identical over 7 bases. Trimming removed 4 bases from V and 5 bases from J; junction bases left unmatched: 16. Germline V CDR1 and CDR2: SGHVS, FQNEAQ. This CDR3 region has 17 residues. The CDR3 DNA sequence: TGTGCCAGCAGCTCACCCCACGGGGGAGGGCCTTGGGAGACCCAGTACTTC. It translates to CASSSPHGGGPWETQYF.

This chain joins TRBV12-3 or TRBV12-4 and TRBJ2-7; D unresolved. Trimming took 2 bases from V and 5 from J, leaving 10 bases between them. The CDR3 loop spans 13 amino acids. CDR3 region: CASSLTARHEQYF. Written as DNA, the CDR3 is TGTGCCAGCAGTTTAACAGCGCGCCACGAGCAGTACTTC.

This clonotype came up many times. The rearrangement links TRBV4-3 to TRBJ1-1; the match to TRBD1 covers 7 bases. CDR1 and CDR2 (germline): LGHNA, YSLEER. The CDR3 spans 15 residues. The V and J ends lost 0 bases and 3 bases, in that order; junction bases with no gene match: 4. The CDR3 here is CASSQDAGGDTEAFF. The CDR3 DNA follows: TGCGCCAGCAGCCAAGATGCAGGGGGAGACACTGAAGCTTTCTTT.

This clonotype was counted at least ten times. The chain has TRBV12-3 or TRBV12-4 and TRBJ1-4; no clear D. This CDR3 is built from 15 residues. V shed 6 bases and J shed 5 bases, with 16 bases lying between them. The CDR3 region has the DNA TGTGCCAGCAGCCCCACCGTTTACAAGAATGAAAAACTGTTTTTT. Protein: CASSPTVYKNEKLFF.

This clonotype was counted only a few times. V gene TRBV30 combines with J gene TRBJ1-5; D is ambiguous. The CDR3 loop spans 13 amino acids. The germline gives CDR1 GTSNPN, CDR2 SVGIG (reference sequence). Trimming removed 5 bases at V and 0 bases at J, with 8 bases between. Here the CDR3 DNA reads TGTGCCTGGGGAGCATCTAGCAATCAGCCCCAGCATTTT. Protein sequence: CAWGASSNQPQHF.

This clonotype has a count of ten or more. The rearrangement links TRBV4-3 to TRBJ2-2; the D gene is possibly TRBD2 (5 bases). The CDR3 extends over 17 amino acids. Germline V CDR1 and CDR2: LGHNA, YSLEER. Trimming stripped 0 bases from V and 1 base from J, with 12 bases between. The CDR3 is CASSQDSPGMNTGELFF. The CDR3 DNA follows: TGCGCCAGCAGCCAAGACAGCCCGGGGATGAACACCGGGGAGCTGTTTTTT.

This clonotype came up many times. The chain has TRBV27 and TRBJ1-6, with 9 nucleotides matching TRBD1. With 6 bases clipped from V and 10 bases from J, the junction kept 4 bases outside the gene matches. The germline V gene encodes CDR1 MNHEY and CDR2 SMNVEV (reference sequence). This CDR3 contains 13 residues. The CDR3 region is CASRTGGSSPLHF. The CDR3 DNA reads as TGTGCCAGCAGGACAGGGGGTTCGTCACCCCTCCACTTT.

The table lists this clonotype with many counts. The DNA of the CDR3 is TGTGCCAGCAGCTTGGTGGCAGGGTTGAGCTACGAGCAGTACTTC. Its protein is CASSLVAGLSYEQYF. The chain joins TRBV7-2 to TRBJ2-7; D might be TRBD1 (5 bases). This CDR3 contains 15 residues. With 3 bases removed from V and 3 bases from J, the gap between germline ends came to 15 bases. Germline loops: CDR1 SGHTA, CDR2 FQGNSA.

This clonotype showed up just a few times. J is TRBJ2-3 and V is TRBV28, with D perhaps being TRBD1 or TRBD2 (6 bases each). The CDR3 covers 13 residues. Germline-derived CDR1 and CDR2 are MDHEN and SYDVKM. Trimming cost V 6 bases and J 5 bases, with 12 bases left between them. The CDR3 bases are TGTGCCAGCAGAAGGGGGGCAGGAGATACGCAGTATTTT. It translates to CASRRGAGDTQYF.

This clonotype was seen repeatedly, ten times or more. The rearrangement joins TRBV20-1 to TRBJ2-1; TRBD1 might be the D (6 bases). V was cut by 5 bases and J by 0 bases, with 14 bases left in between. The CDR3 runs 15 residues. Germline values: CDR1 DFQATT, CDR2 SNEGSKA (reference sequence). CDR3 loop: CSAPTGKSSYNEQFF. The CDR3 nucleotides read TGCAGTGCTCCGACAGGCAAAAGCTCCTACAATGAGCAGTTCTTC.

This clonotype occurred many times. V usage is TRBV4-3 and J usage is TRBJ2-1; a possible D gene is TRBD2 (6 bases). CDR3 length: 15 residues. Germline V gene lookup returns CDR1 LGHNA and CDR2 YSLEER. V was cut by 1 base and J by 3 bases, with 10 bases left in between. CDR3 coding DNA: TGCGCCAGCAGCCAAGGGGGCGGGGACTACAATGAGCAGTTCTTC. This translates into CASSQGGGDYNEQFF.